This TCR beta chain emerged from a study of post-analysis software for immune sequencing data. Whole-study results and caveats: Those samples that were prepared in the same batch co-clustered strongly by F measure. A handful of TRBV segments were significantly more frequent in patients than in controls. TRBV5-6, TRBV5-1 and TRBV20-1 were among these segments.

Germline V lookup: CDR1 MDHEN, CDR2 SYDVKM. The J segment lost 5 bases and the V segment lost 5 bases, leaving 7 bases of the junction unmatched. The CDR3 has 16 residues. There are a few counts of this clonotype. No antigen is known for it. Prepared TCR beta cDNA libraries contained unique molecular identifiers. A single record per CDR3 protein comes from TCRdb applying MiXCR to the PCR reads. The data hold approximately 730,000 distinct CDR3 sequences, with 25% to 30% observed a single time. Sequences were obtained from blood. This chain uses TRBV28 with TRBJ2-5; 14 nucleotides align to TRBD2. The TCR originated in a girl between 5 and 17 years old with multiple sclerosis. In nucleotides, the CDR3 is TGTGCCAGCAGTGGGGGGACTAGCGGGAGAGTGGAGACCCAGTACTTC. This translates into CASSGGTSGRVETQYF.